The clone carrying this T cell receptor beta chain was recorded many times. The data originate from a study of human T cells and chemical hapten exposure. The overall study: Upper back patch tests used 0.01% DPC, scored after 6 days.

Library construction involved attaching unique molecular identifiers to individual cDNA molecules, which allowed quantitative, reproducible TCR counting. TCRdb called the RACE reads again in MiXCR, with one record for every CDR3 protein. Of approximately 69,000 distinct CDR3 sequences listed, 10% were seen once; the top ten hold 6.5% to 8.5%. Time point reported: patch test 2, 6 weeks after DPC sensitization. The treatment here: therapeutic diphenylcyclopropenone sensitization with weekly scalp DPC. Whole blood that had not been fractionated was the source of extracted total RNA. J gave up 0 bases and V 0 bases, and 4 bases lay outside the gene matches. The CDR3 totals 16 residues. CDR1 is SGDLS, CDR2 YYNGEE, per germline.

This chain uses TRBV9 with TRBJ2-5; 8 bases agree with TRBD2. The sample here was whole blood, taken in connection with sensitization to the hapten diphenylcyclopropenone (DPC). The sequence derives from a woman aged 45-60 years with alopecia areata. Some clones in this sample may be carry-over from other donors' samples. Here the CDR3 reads CASSVDPSGHQETQYF. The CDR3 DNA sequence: TGTGCCAGCAGCGTAGACCCTAGCGGGCACCAAGAGACCCAGTACTTC. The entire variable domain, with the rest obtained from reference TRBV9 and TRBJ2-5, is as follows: DSGVTQTPKHLITATGQRVTLRCSPRSGDLSVYWYQQSLDQGLQFLIQYYNGEERAKGNILERFSAQQFPDLHSELNLSSLELGDSALYFCASSVDPSGHQETQYFGPGTRLLVL.